A single sample gave rise to the 32 T cell receptor beta chains below, sequenced in a study of T cell responses to AZD1222 COVID-19 vaccine. Assay used: immunoSEQ multiplex PCR; TCRdb lists only in-frame clones, some missing. In the table there are about 96,000 clones, 90% of which are singletons. The sequencing here drew on peripheral blood, taken on day 0 of AZD1222 vaccination. The receptor source for this set is an adult in good health.

The chain has TRBV9 and TRBJ1-2; no clear D. V was shortened by 7 bases and J by 8 bases, with 18 bases between the two germline ends. This CDR3 is built from 13 residues. Germline CDR1 and CDR2: SGDLS and YYNGEE. CDR3 region: CASHHGGFEGYTF. Here the CDR3 DNA reads TGTGCCAGCCATCACGGAGGATTTGAAGGCTACACCTTC.

The chain has TRBV9 and TRBJ2-3; D unclear. The germline gives CDR1 SGDLS, CDR2 YYNGEE. Trimming cost V 3 bases and J 3 bases, with 5 bases left between them. This CDR3 is 12 amino acids long. DNA for the CDR3: TGTGCCAGCAGCGGACAAACAGATACGCAGTATTTT. The encoded protein is CASSGQTDTQYF.

The chain carries TRBV5-1 and TRBJ2-5; D is uncertain. The germline gives CDR1 SGHRS, CDR2 YFSETQ. The CDR3 extends over 12 amino acids. V was pared by 4 bases and J by 5 bases, with 9 bases between. The CDR3 sequence is CASSIDYETQYF. CDR3 nucleotides: TGCGCCAGCAGCATAGATTATGAGACCCAGTACTTC.

The chain recombines TRBV7-9 with TRBJ2-7, with D tentatively TRBD2 (6 bases). V was shortened by 6 bases and J by 3 bases, with 9 bases between the two germline ends. From germline, CDR1 is SEHNR and CDR2 FQNEAQ (reference sequence). The CDR3 runs 12 residues. CDR3 in DNA: TGTGCCAGCAGTGGAGGGGACTACGAGCAGTACTTC. This translates into CASSGGDYEQYF.

The V and J genes are TRBV20-1 and TRBJ1-5; 10 nucleotides align to TRBD1. The CDR3 runs 16 residues. Germline V lookup: CDR1 DFQATT, CDR2 SNEGSKA (reference sequence). V trimming: 3 bases; J trimming: 6 bases; junction bases outside the gene matches: 11. In DNA, the CDR3 is TGCAGTGCTAGTTTGACCTCAGGACAGGGGGGTCAGCCCCAGCATTTT. Its translation is CSASLTSGQGGQPQHF.

V gene TRBV28 combines with J gene TRBJ2-5; 7 nucleotides line up with TRBD2. The CDR3 spans 14 residues. V gave up 2 bases and J gave up 7 bases; unmatched junction bases: 7. Germline V gene lookup returns CDR1 MDHEN and CDR2 SYDVKM. Here the CDR3 reads CASSLPTPGGTQYF. Here the CDR3 DNA reads TGTGCCAGCAGTTTACCAACCCCGGGGGGGACCCAGTACTTC. Supplemented by reference TRBV28 and TRBJ2-5, the full variable domain reads DVKVTQSSRYLVKRTGEKVFLECVQDMDHENMFWYRQDPGLGLRLIYFSYDVKMKEKGDIPEGYSVSREKKERFSLILESASTNQTSMYLCASSLPTPGGTQYFGPGTRLLVL.

The chain is built from TRBV7-2 and TRBJ2-7; D possibly corresponds to TRBD1 (6 bases). V lost 1 base and J lost 1, with 17 bases in between. Germline values: CDR1 SGHTA, CDR2 FQGNSA. The CDR3 covers 17 residues. The CDR3 region is CASSLVAGRGYSYEQYF. DNA for the CDR3: TGTGCCAGCAGCTTAGTCGCGGGCAGGGGATATTCCTACGAGCAGTACTTC.

The rearrangement uses TRBV27 and TRBJ2-1, with TRBD2 identical over 9 bases. The CDR3 contains 16 residues. After removal of 1 base from V and 7 bases from J, the junction contained 8 bases not matched to a gene. The germline V gene has CDR1 MNHEY and CDR2 SMNVEV (reference sequence). CDR3 amino acids: CASSLLAGGPNNEQFF. CDR3 DNA sequence: TGTGCCAGCAGTTTATTGGCGGGAGGGCCGAATAATGAGCAGTTCTTC.

Regarding this clone: The germline gene is not matched at one end of the junction; a read error may be the cause. This chain links TRBV6-5 with TRBJ2-7, with 13 bases matching TRBD2. Per the germline V gene, CDR1 is MNHEY and CDR2 is SVGAGI. The CDR3 runs to 13 residues. Here the CDR3 reads CASSYSRTSGRDF. As DNA, the CDR3 is TGTGCCAGCAGTTACTCGAGGACTAGCGGGAGAGACTTC.

V and J are TRBV7-9 and TRBJ1-4; a weak D match, TRBD1 (6 bases). The CDR3 length is 13 residues. The germline gives CDR1 SEHNR, CDR2 FQNEAQ (reference sequence). The ends were cut back, 6 bases at V and 7 bases at J, with 12 bases in the middle. As DNA, the CDR3 is TGTGCCAGCAGTTCCCGGACAGTTGAAAAACTGTTTTTT. This gives the protein CASSSRTVEKLFF.

This chain connects TRBV28 to TRBJ2-7; tentatively, D is TRBD1 or TRBD2 (5 bases each). CDR3 length: 14 residues. V was cut by 6 bases and J by 6 bases, with 18 bases left in between. The germline gives CDR1 MDHEN, CDR2 SYDVKM. Written as DNA, the CDR3 is TGTGCCAGCAGCCGGGACGGAGACTTCAGCGAGCAGTACTTC. This codes for CASSRDGDFSEQYF. Full variable domain (rest looked up from reference TRBV28 and TRBJ2-7): DVKVTQSSRYLVKRTGEKVFLECVQDMDHENMFWYRQDPGLGLRLIYFSYDVKMKEKGDIPEGYSVSREKKERFSLILESASTNQTSMYLCASSRDGDFSEQYFGPGTRLTVT.

The J gene is TRBJ2-3, the V gene TRBV6-2 or TRBV6-3; maybe TRBD2 (5 bases). Trimming took off 5 bases at V and 0 bases at J, with 12 bases between the two ends. The CDR3 has 15 amino acids. Germline CDR1 MNHEY, CDR2 SVGEGT. CDR3 protein: CASSPTRTSTDTQYF. Here the CDR3 DNA reads TGTGCCAGCAGTCCCACTAGGACTAGCACAGATACGCAGTATTTT.

The CDR3 loop reads CASSYLDRTDTQYF. The DNA for the CDR3 is TGTGCCAGCAGCTATCTCGACCGCACAGATACGCAGTATTTT. The rearrangement uses TRBV7-9 and TRBJ2-3; D remains unclear. This CDR3 has 14 residues. The V end was cut by 4 bases, the J end by 1 base, with 9 bases between. CDR1 is SEHNR and CDR2 is FQNEAQ in the germline V gene (reference sequence).

This chain links TRBV7-2 with TRBJ2-7; 7 bases map to TRBD2. The CDR3 sequence is 14 residues long. Trimming took 5 bases from V and 1 from J; bases not matched to a gene: 5. Germline V CDR1 and CDR2: SGHTA, FQGNSA. DNA of the CDR3: TGTGCCAGCAGCGCCGGGACTACTTCCTACGAGCAGTACTTC. Translation: CASSAGTTSYEQYF.

The chain uses TRBV5-1 and TRBJ1-1; D not certain. This CDR3 has 13 amino acids. The germline gives CDR1 SGHRS, CDR2 YFSETQ. V was cut by 2 bases and J by 0 bases, with 5 bases left in between. The CDR3 DNA sequence: TGCGCCAGCAGCTTTGACATGAACACTGAAGCTTTCTTT. It translates to CASSFDMNTEAFF.

This rearrangement joins TRBV25-1 to TRBJ2-7; the D is unclear. Germline V CDR1 and CDR2: MGHDK, SYGVNS. This CDR3 is built from 15 residues. The V end was cut by 0 bases, the J end by 9 bases, with 18 bases between. CDR3 sequence: CASSEYESLSFRQYF. The CDR3 nucleotides are TGTGCCAGCAGTGAATACGAATCGCTCTCGTTTCGGCAGTACTTC.

The V and J genes are TRBV11-2 and TRBJ1-4; D unclear. The V end was cut by 2 bases, the J end by 0 bases, with 7 bases between. The germline V gene encodes CDR1 SGHAT and CDR2 FQNNGV. The CDR3 runs to 15 residues. CDR3 protein: CASSLWSTTNEKLFF. The CDR3 DNA follows: TGTGCCAGCAGCTTATGGAGCACAACTAATGAAAAACTGTTTTTT.

The chain's CDR3 is CASTDGASYEQYF. The DNA for the CDR3 is TGTGCCAGCACCGACGGGGCCTCCTACGAGCAGTACTTC. The gene calls are TRBV7-9 and TRBJ2-7, with D perhaps being TRBD1 or TRBD2 (5 bases each). CDR1 is SEHNR, CDR2 FQNEAQ, per germline (reference sequence). Trimming pared 7 bases from V and 0 bases from J, leaving 10 bases between. There are 13 residues in the CDR3.

The rearrangement joins TRBV5-4 to TRBJ2-2; D not resolved. Per the germline V gene, CDR1 is SGHNT and CDR2 is YYREEE (reference sequence). V lost 8 bases and J 7 bases, leaving 12 bases between the germline ends. The CDR3 loop spans 12 amino acids. The CDR3 DNA is TGTGCCAGTAGACTCCCGAACGGGGAGCTGTTTTTT. Translation: CASRLPNGELFF.

The chain combines TRBV5-4 with TRBJ2-1; tentatively, D is TRBD2 (6 bases). This CDR3 has 15 residues. Germline CDR1 reads SGHNT; CDR2 reads YYREEE (reference sequence). The germline V and J ends were trimmed by 6 bases and 6 bases, with 19 bases remaining between them. CDR3 sequence (DNA): TGTGCCAGCACCTTCGGGGGTGTAAGCAGCAATGAGCAGTTCTTC. Translating it yields CASTFGGVSSNEQFF.

The rearrangement joins TRBV27 to TRBJ1-5; D gene uncertain. From germline, CDR1 is MNHEY and CDR2 SMNVEV (reference sequence). V dropped 4 bases and J dropped 1 base, with 14 bases sitting between them. This CDR3 has 16 residues. The CDR3 loop is CASSSNRERSNQPQHF. The CDR3 bases are TGTGCCAGCAGTTCGAATCGGGAACGCAGCAATCAGCCCCAGCATTTT.

This chain uses TRBV6-2 or TRBV6-3 with TRBJ2-1; maybe TRBD2 (7 bases). This CDR3 has 15 amino acids. Germline V lookup: CDR1 MNHEY, CDR2 SVGEGT. V lost 5 bases and J 14 bases, leaving 25 bases between the germline ends. CDR3: CASSRPGAAKGREFF. CDR3 sequence (DNA): TGTGCCAGCAGTCGCCCGGGGGCGGCCAAGGGGAGGGAGTTCTTC.

J is TRBJ2-3 and V is TRBV4-2; D gene ambiguous. V lost 0 bases, J lost 6 bases, and 13 bases lay in between. Germline loops: CDR1 LGHNA, CDR2 YNFKEQ. The length of the CDR3 is 15 residues. DNA for the CDR3: TGTGCCAGCAGCCAAGAAGTCGCGCTGGGCGATACGCAGTATTTT. It translates to CASSQEVALGDTQYF.

This chain joins TRBV24-1 and TRBJ2-4; 10 bases map to TRBD2. Looked up from germline, CDR1 is KGHDR and CDR2 is SFDVKD. V was clipped by 9 bases and J by 4 bases; unmatched bases: 11. The CDR3 is made up of 16 amino acids. CDR3 sequence reads: CATSTSGPPAKNIQYF. Written as DNA, the CDR3 is TGTGCCACCTCGACTAGCGGGCCCCCGGCGAAAAACATTCAGTACTTC.

The CDR3 DNA sequence: TGTGCCAGCAGTCCAGGGTTCTCGGGCGGCTACACCTTC. Protein: CASSPGFSGGYTF. The rearrangement uses TRBV6-5 and TRBJ1-2; D perhaps matches TRBD1 (5 bases). V was cut by 5 bases and J by 8 bases, with 15 bases left in between. The CDR3 is made up of 13 amino acids. The germline V gene has CDR1 MNHEY and CDR2 SVGAGI.

The chain carries TRBV9 and TRBJ2-7; 10 nucleotides agree with TRBD2. Germline trimming cut 3 bases from V and 1 base from J; bases unmatched to any gene: 1. CDR3 size: 14 residues. The V gene's germline CDR1 is SGDLS and CDR2 YYNGEE. The CDR3 spells CASSGTSGSYEQYF. The CDR3 coding sequence is TGTGCCAGCAGCGGGACTAGCGGATCCTACGAGCAGTACTTC.

The chain joins TRBV10-1 to TRBJ1-1, with 9 bases fitting TRBD1. The length of the CDR3 is 13 residues. Germline V lookup: CDR1 WNHNN, CDR2 SYGVQD (reference sequence). After removal of 10 bases from V and 4 bases from J, the junction contained 7 bases not matched to a gene. The CDR3 reads CATRGTGCTEAFF. The CDR3 DNA reads TGCGCCACCCGCGGGACAGGGTGCACTGAAGCTTTCTTT.

The J gene is TRBJ2-2, the V gene TRBV5-1; the D gene is possibly TRBD2 (6 bases). V was cut by 6 bases and J by 1 base, with 10 bases left in between. Germline V gene lookup returns CDR1 SGHRS and CDR2 YFSETQ. The CDR3 is 14 amino acids. CDR3: CASNLEGNTGELFF. CDR3 sequence (DNA): TGCGCCAGCAATCTGGAGGGGAACACCGGGGAGCTGTTTTTT.

This clone was observed a few times. The V gene is TRBV18, the J gene TRBJ1-2; the match to TRBD1 covers 10 bases. The CDR3 loop spans 13 amino acids. The V gene's germline CDR1 is KGHSH and CDR2 LQKENI. Trimming took 3 bases from V and 6 from J; bases not matched to a gene: 1. The CDR3 region is CASSPGQGNGYTF. The CDR3 DNA sequence: TGTGCCAGCTCACCGGGACAGGGGAATGGCTACACCTTC.

This chain uses TRBV30 with TRBJ1-1; D is unresolved. CDR1 GTSNPN and CDR2 SVGIG come from the germline V gene (reference sequence). The CDR3 consists of 13 residues. Trimming shortened V by 0 bases and J by 2 bases, and 7 bases separated the two germline ends. Here the CDR3 DNA reads TGTGCCTGGAGTGTACCCGTAAACACTGAAGCTTTCTTT. It specifies CAWSVPVNTEAFF.

This clone has more than one count but fewer than ten. The chain joins TRBV2 to TRBJ2-5, with TRBD2 identical over 15 bases. Germline trimming cut 5 bases from V and 5 bases from J; bases unmatched to any gene: 6. Germline V CDR1 and CDR2: SNHLY, FYNNEI. The CDR3 is 16 residues long. DNA for the CDR3: TGTGCCAGCAGTTCTGGACTAGCGGGAGGGAGGGAGACCCAGTACTTC. Amino acids: CASSSGLAGGRETQYF.

The chain has TRBV19 and TRBJ1-4, with D maybe TRBD1 (6 bases). V was shortened by 3 bases and J by 8 bases, with 10 bases between the two germline ends. CDR3 length: 13 residues. From germline, CDR1 is LNHDA and CDR2 SQIVND (reference sequence). Here the CDR3 DNA reads TGTGCCAGTAGTATGGATCAGGGGGAAAAACTGTTTTTT. It specifies CASSMDQGEKLFF. Variable domain in full (rest from reference TRBV19 and TRBJ1-4): DGGITQSPKYLFRKEGQNVTLSCEQNLNHDAMYWYRQDPGQGLRLIYYSQIVNDFQKGDIAEGYSVSREKKESFPLTVTSAQKNPTAFYLCASSMDQGEKLFFGSGTQLSVL.